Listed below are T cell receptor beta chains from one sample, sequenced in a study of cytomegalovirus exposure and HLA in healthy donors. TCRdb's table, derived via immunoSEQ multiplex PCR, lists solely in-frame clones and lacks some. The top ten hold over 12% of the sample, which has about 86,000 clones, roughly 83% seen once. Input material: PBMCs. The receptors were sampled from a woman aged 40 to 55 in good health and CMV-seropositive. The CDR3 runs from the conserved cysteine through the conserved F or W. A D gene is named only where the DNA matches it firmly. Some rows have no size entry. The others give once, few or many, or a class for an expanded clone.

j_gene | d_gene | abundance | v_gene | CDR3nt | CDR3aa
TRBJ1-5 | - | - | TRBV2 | TGTGCCAGCAGTACAGAGAATCAGCCCCAGCATTTT | CASSTENQPQHF
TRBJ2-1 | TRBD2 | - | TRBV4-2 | TGTGCCAGCAGCCAAGGGCTAGCGGGGGATCTTCAGGGAAATGAGCAGTTCTTC | CASSQGLAGDLQGNEQFF
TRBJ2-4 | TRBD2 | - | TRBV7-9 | TGTGCCAGCAGCTTACAACTAGCGGGGGGAGCCCGAAACATTCAGTACTTC | CASSLQLAGGARNIQYF
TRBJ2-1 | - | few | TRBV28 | TGTGCCAGCAGTTTTGCGGGCTTAAATCGGGATGAGCAGTTCTTC | CASSFAGLNRDEQFF
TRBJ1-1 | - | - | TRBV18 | TGTGCCAGCTCACCATTATATTCCGAGGCTAAGGGAGGCACTGAAGCTTTCTTT | CASSPLYSEAKGGTEAFF
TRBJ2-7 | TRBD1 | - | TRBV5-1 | TGCGCCAGCAGCTCAGGACAGGGGTCTCCCTACGAGCAGTACTTC | CASSSGQGSPYEQYF
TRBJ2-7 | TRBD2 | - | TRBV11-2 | TGTGCCAGCAGCACCCCCAGAGAAAATAGCGGGGTTTCTCCCTACGAGCAGTACTTC | CASSTPRENSGVSPYEQYF
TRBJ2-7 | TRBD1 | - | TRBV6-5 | TGTGCCAGCAGGAATGGGGACAGGGCCCACGAGCAGTACTTC | CASRNGDRAHEQYF
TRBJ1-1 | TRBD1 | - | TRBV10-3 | TGTGCCATCGCCTACACCTCAGGGGGAGGATCTGAAGCTTTCTTT | CAIAYTSGGGSEAFF
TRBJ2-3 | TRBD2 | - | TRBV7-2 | TGTGCCAGCAGCTTACCGGGAGGGCCTATCCACGACGGTTCAGATACGCAGTATTTT | CASSLPGGPIHDGSDTQYF
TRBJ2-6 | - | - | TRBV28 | TGTGCCGCGGGATCGCCCCAGGGGGCCAACGTCCTGACTTTC | CAAGSPQGANVLTF
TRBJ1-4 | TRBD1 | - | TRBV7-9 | TGTGCCAGCAGCGTACAGGGGGCCGTGGGTGAAAAACTGTTTTTT | CASSVQGAVGEKLFF
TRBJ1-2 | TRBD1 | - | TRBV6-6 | TGTGCCAGCAGTTACGACAGGGGTGGCTACACCTTC | CASSYDRGGYTF
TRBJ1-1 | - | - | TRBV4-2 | TGTGCCAGCGGCTCCATGAACACTGAAGCTTTCTTT | CASGSMNTEAFF
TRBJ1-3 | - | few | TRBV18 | TGTGCCAGCTCACCACTCTTGGAGGCTGGAAACACCATATATTTT | CASSPLLEAGNTIYF
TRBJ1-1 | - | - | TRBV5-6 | TGTGCCAGCAGCTTTGGGTGGTTAAGGGAGACTGAAGCTTTCTTT | CASSFGWLRETEAFF
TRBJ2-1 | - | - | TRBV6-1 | TGTGCCAGCAGTTCCTTGACGGAGTACAATGAGCAGTTCTTC | CASSSLTEYNEQFF
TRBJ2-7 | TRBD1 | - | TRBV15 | TGTGCCACCAGCCCCGAGGGACAGCACTCCTACGAGCAGTACTTC | CATSPEGQHSYEQYF
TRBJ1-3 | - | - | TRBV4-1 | TGCGCCAGCAGCCAAGATCACGGTGGAAACACCATATATTTT | CASSQDHGGNTIYF
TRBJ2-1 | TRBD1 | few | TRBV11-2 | TGTGCCAGCACACGACAGGGGGCTGGCTGGGATGAGCAGTTCTTC | CASTRQGAGWDEQFF
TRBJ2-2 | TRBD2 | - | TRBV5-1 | TGCGCCAGCAGCCCCCGGGACCCGGGAGGTTCGGTCGGGGAGCTGTTTTTT | CASSPRDPGGSVGELFF
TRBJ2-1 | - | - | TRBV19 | TGTGCCAGCCGGGACACAGACAATGAGCAGTTCTTC | CASRDTDNEQFF
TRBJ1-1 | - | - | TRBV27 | TGTGTCAGCAGTAAGTACACAGCTCTTAACACTGAAGCTTTCTTT | CVSSKYTALNTEAFF
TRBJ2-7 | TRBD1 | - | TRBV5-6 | TGTGCCAGCAGCGTTAGTGGGACAGCTTCTTACGAGCAGTACTTC | CASSVSGTASYEQYF
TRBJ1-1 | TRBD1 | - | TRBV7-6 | TGTGCCAGCAGCCAACAGGGGGCGTCGGCTGAAGCTTTCTTT | CASSQQGASAEAFF
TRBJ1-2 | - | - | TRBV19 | TGTGCCAGTAGTATAACCGGACAAGGGGGATCGGGCTACACCTTC | CASSITGQGGSGYTF
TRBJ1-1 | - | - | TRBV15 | TGTGCCACCAGCAGAGATGGACGCAGGGTCGCTGAAGCTTTCTTT | CATSRDGRRVAEAFF
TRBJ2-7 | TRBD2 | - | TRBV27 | TGTGCCAGCAGGCGGACTTCTACTAGCGGGAACCGCTACGAGCAGTACTTC | CASRRTSTSGNRYEQYF
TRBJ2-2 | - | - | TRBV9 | TGTGCCAGCAGCGCACAAGCGAACACCGGGGAGCTGTTTTTT | CASSAQANTGELFF
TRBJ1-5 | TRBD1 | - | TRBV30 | TGTGCCTGGAGTCCGGGACAGGGCGGCAATCAGCCCCAGCATTTT | CAWSPGQGGNQPQHF
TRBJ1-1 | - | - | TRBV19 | TGTGCCAGTAGGTTTCAGGGGTACACTGAAGCTTTCTTT | CASRFQGYTEAFF
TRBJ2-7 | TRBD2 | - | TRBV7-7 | TGTGCTAGCAGCTTGACTAGCGAGGGATACGAGCAGTACTTC | CASSLTSEGYEQYF
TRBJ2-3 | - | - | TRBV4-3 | TGCGCCAGCAGCTACCGGACAGCGGGCACAGATACGCAGTATTTT | CASSYRTAGTDTQYF
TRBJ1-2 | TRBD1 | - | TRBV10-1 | TGCGCCAGCAAGACAGGGGAGAGGTATGGCTACACCTTC | CASKTGERYGYTF
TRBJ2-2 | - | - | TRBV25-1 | TGTGCCAGCACCTCTGGAGGCACCGGGGAGCTGTTTTTT | CASTSGGTGELFF
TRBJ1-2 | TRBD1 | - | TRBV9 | TGTGCCAGCAGCGTAGACCCGGGACAGGGTAGCTACACCTTC | CASSVDPGQGSYTF
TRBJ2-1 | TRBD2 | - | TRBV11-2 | TGTGCCAGCAGCTTAGATGGAGCGGGGGACAATGAGCAGTTCTTC | CASSLDGAGDNEQFF
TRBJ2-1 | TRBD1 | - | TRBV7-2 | TGTGCCAGCAGCTTAGGTGAGGGGACAGGGTACCGCAATGAGCAGTTCTTC | CASSLGEGTGYRNEQFF
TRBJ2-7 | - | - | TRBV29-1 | TGCAGCGTGGGGGGGGGCGAAGTCTACGAGCAGTACTTC | CSVGGGEVYEQYF
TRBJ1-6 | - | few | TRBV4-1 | TGCGCCAGCAGCCAAGAACCGGCGGCATCTAATTCACCCCTCCACTTT | CASSQEPAASNSPLHF
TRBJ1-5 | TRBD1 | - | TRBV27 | TGTGCCAGCAGCTATGCAGGGGGGAGAAGCCAGCCCCAGCATTTT | CASSYAGGRSQPQHF
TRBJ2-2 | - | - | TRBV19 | TGTGCCAGTACATACCCAGGGGTCACCGGGGAGCTGTTTTTT | CASTYPGVTGELFF
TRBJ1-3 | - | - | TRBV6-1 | TGTGCCAGCAGTGAAAGCCCAGGCCCTGGAAACACCATATATTTT | CASSESPGPGNTIYF
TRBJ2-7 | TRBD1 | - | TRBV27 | TGTGCCAGCAGTAGACAGGGGGGACCCTACGAGCAGTACTTC | CASSRQGGPYEQYF
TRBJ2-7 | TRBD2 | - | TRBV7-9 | TGTGCCAGCAGCTTAGGTAGCGGGGACACCTACGAGCAGTACTTC | CASSLGSGDTYEQYF
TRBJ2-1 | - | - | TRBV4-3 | TGCGCCAGCAGCCAAGTAGCTATGTACTCCTACAATGAGCAGTTCTTC | CASSQVAMYSYNEQFF
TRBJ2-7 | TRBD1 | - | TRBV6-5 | TGTGCCAGCAGTTACTTCCAGGGACAGGGTCTCCACTTC | CASSYFQGQGLHF
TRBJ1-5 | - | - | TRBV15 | TGTGCCACCAGCTTGCAGAGAGCGGCCAATCAGCCCCAGCATTTT | CATSLQRAANQPQHF
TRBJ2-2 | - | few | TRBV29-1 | TGCAGCGCCAAAATAGGAGGGTTTAGCGGGGAGCTGTTTTTT | CSAKIGGFSGELFF
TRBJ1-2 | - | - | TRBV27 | TGTGCCAGCAGTTTAGGAAGGACAGCTTATGGCTACACCTTC | CASSLGRTAYGYTF
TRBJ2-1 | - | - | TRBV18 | TGTGCCAGCTCCCTAAAAGACAATGAGCAGTTCTTC | CASSLKDNEQFF
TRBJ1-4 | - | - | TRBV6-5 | TGTGCCAGCAGCCAGGGTAGTATTCGGGAAAAACTGTTTTTT | CASSQGSIREKLFF
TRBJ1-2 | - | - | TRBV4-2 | TGTGCCAGCAGCCAAGCACAGGACAACTATGGCTACACCTTC | CASSQAQDNYGYTF
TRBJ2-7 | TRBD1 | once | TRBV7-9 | TGTGCCAGCAGCTTAGGACAGGGGGTCGGCTACGAGCAGTACTTC | CASSLGQGVGYEQYF
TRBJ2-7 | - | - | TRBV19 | TGTGCCAGTAGTATCTACGGGGGAAACGAGCAGTACTTC | CASSIYGGNEQYF
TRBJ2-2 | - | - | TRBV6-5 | TGTGCCAGCGCGGCTTCCCTCACCGGGGAGCTGTTTTTT | CASAASLTGELFF
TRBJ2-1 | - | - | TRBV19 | TGTGCCATCTCGGACAACTACAATGAGCAGTTCTTC | CAISDNYNEQFF